What follows are 23 T cell receptor beta chains derived from one specimen sequenced in a study of blood T cell repertoires in COVID-19. Assay used: immunoSEQ multiplex PCR; TCRdb lists only in-frame clones, some missing. The sample carries over 300,000 clones, roughly 87% recorded once. Sequenced: PBMCs or T cells enriched from blood (not recorded which). The receptors originated from a woman aged 25 to 39 who had recovered from COVID-19.

The CDR3: CASSLYGNQPQHF. CDR3 bases: TGTGCCAGCAGTCTCTATGGCAATCAGCCCCAGCATTTT. The chain is built from TRBV7-8 and TRBJ1-5; D not certain. This CDR3 is 13 amino acids long. V lost 6 bases and J lost 2, with 8 bases in between. The germline V gene has CDR1 SGHVS and CDR2 FQNEAQ.

About this clone itself: The sample contains more than one DNA sequence encoding this CDR3. The chain is built from TRBV9 and TRBJ1-3, with D tentatively TRBD1 (6 bases). CDR3 size: 15 residues. Trimming cost V 0 bases and J 1 base, with 8 bases left between them. Germline V lookup: CDR1 SGDLS, CDR2 YYNGEE. CDR3 residues: CASSVVTGSGNTIYF. Here the CDR3 DNA reads TGTGCCAGCAGCGTAGTTACAGGGTCTGGAAACACCATATATTTT.

This chain uses TRBV6-5 with TRBJ1-1; possible D gene TRBD1, 6 bases. The CDR3 is 14 residues long. Germline assignment: CDR1 MNHEY and CDR2 SVGAGI. V was shortened by 7 bases and J by 1 base, with 13 bases between the two germline ends. CDR3 in DNA: TGTGCCAGCACTACATTACAGGGGAACACTGAAGCTTTCTTT. Translated, it gives CASTTLQGNTEAFF.

V gene TRBV19 combines with J gene TRBJ1-6; TRBD1 matches at 9 bases. V lost 4 bases, J lost 10 bases, and 11 bases stayed unmatched. The CDR3 contains 16 residues. CDR1 is LNHDA, CDR2 SQIVND, per germline (reference sequence). The CDR3, as DNA: TGTGCCAGTAGTACGAACGCCGGGACAGGGAACTCACCCCTCCACTTT. It specifies CASSTNAGTGNSPLHF. The full variable domain, with the rest looked up from reference TRBV19 and TRBJ1-6, is DGGITQSPKYLFRKEGQNVTLSCEQNLNHDAMYWYRQDPGQGLRLIYYSQIVNDFQKGDIAEGYSVSREKKESFPLTVTSAQKNPTAFYLCASSTNAGTGNSPLHFGNGTRLTVT.

Turning to this clone: A read error may produce the germline difference seen at one junction end. The chain links TRBV25-1 to TRBJ1-2; tentative D call: TRBD1 (5 bases). The CDR3 spans 10 residues. Germline V gives CDR1 MGHDK, CDR2 SYGVNS. CDR3 in DNA: TGTGCCAGCAGACCAGGCGGGACGTCCTTC. It is translated as CASRPGGTSF.

The chain carries TRBV6-4 and TRBJ1-2, with D uncertain. This CDR3 region has 12 residues. The V end was cut by 7 bases, the J end by 3 bases, with 9 bases between. Per the germline V gene, CDR1 is MRHNA and CDR2 is SNTAGT. In nucleotides, the CDR3 is TGTGCCAGCATTACGCGTGACTATGGCTACACCTTC. This sequence encodes CASITRDYGYTF.

The chain combines TRBV3-1 (or the pseudogene TRBV3-2) with TRBJ1-2, with D hard to call. Deletions cut 1 base from V and 2 bases from J, with 14 bases between. The CDR3 is 16 residues long. The germline CDR1 and CDR2 sequences are LGHDT and YNNKEL (reference sequence). DNA of the CDR3: TGTGCCAGCAGCCAAGTCGAGGGCGGCCTCAACTATGGCTACACCTTC. Translation gives CASSQVEGGLNYGYTF.

The chain joins TRBV7-9 to TRBJ1-2; D is perhaps TRBD1 (5 bases). The V and J ends lost 0 bases and 4 bases respectively, with 9 bases between them. This CDR3 spans 14 amino acids. Germline V gene sequence: CDR1 SEHNR, CDR2 FQNEAQ (reference sequence). The CDR3 DNA reads as TGTGCCAGCAGCTTAGCGAACCAGGGCTATGGCTACACCTTC. Encoded protein: CASSLANQGYGYTF. The variable domain in full, completed from reference TRBV7-9 and TRBJ1-2, reads DTGVSQNPRHKITKRGQNVTFRCDPISEHNRLYWYRQTLGQGPEFLTYFQNEAQLEKSRLLSDRFSAERPKGSFSTLEIQRTEQGDSAMYLCASSLANQGYGYTFGSGTRLTVV.

The V call is TRBV12-5, the J call TRBJ1-1; D is ambiguous. Germline-derived CDR1 and CDR2 are LGHNT and FRNRAP. V was cut by 3 bases and J by 4 bases, with 6 bases left in between. This CDR3 region has 12 residues. CDR3 in amino acids: CASGFAGTEAFF. The DNA of the CDR3 is TGTGCTAGTGGTTTTGCAGGCACTGAAGCTTTCTTT.

The rearrangement joins TRBV15 to TRBJ1-3, with TRBD1 as a possible D gene (5 bases). This CDR3 is 18 amino acids long. With 2 bases removed from V and 0 bases from J, the gap between germline ends came to 17 bases. Germline loops: CDR1 LNHNV, CDR2 YYDKDF (reference sequence). This CDR3 reads CATSRPRLGQGSGNTIYF. CDR3 nucleotide sequence: TGTGCCACCAGCAGACCCCGATTAGGGCAGGGCTCTGGAAACACCATATATTTT.

CDR3 DNA sequence: TGTGCCAGCAGCCATACCCGACAGGGTGCCTACGAGCAGTACTTC. Translating it yields CASSHTRQGAYEQYF. V and J are TRBV7-8 and TRBJ2-7, with 7 bases identical to TRBD1. Trimming took 5 bases from V and 2 from J; bases not matched to a gene: 9. Germline V CDR1 and CDR2: SGHVS, FQNEAQ. CDR3 length: 15 amino acids.

In DNA form, the CDR3 reads TGTGCCAGCTCACCATCTAACAGTAACTATGGCTACACCTTC. Its translation is CASSPSNSNYGYTF. This chain links TRBV18 with TRBJ1-2; unclear D gene. CDR1 and CDR2 (germline): KGHSH, LQKENI. With 2 bases removed from V and 1 base from J, the gap between germline ends came to 8 bases. The CDR3 spans 14 residues.

The V gene is TRBV30, the J gene TRBJ1-5, with a weak D call TRBD1 (6 bases). The CDR3 is made up of 15 amino acids. V lost 3 bases, J lost 6 bases, and 18 bases lay in between. Per germline, CDR1 GTSNPN and CDR2 SVGIG (reference sequence). The CDR3 DNA sequence: TGTGCCTGGAGCTCCCGGACAGCGCCGAGTCAGCCCCAGCATTTT. Translation: CAWSSRTAPSQPQHF.

The rearrangement joins TRBV7-2 to TRBJ1-2, with 8 nucleotides matching TRBD1. CDR3 size: 14 residues. Germline V CDR1 and CDR2: SGHTA, FQGNSA. The junction had 6 bases not matched to a gene; V was cut back by 2 bases and J by 7 bases. The CDR3 loop reads CASSLMQGASGYTF. CDR3 nucleotide sequence: TGTGCCAGCAGCTTAATGCAGGGGGCGTCTGGCTACACCTTC.

The chain joins TRBV30 to TRBJ2-7; 9 bases agree with TRBD1. The CDR3 extends over 17 amino acids. The V segment lost 1 base and the J segment 0 bases; nucleotides outside the gene matches: 10. The V gene's germline CDR1 is GTSNPN and CDR2 SVGIG (reference sequence). The CDR3 nucleotides are TGTGCCTGGAGTGGCTTAACCGGGACAGGGTTCTCCTACGAGCAGTACTTC. This encodes CAWSGLTGTGFSYEQYF.

V usage is TRBV19 and J usage is TRBJ1-5, with TRBD1 as a possible D gene (5 bases). Trimming left V 4 bases short and J 1 base short, with 11 bases between. This CDR3 contains 15 residues. Per germline, CDR1 LNHDA and CDR2 SQIVND (reference sequence). The CDR3 DNA reads TGTGCCAGTAGTAGCCGGGGGATAAGCAATCAGCCCCAGCATTTT. It codes for CASSSRGISNQPQHF.

The rearrangement joins TRBV5-6 to TRBJ1-5, with D possibly being TRBD1 (5 bases). V gave up 3 bases and J gave up 8 bases, with 12 bases separating them. The CDR3 is made up of 13 amino acids. Germline loops: CDR1 SGHDT, CDR2 YYEEEE. The CDR3 DNA reads as TGTGCCAGCAGCTCCGGGGGTTTTGAGCCCCAGCATTTT. Translating it yields CASSSGGFEPQHF. The complete variable domain, with remaining parts taken from reference TRBV5-6 and TRBJ1-5, reads DAGVTQSPTHLIKTRGQQVTLRCSPKSGHDTVSWYQQALGQGPQFIFQYYEEEERQRGNFPDRFSGHQFPNYSSELNVNALLLGDSALYLCASSSGGFEPQHFGDGTRLSIL.

The chain is built from TRBV9 and TRBJ1-5; D is possibly TRBD1 (5 bases). The CDR3 consists of 13 residues. Germline-derived CDR1 and CDR2 are SGDLS and YYNGEE. The V end lost 3 bases, the J end lost 6 bases, and 10 bases lay between the germline ends. CDR3 sequence: CASSGTLGQPQHF. CDR3 DNA: TGTGCCAGCAGCGGGACACTCGGTCAGCCCCAGCATTTT.

With regard to this clone: The junction does not match germline at one end; this may be a read error. This chain uses TRBV7-7 with TRBJ2-1; 15 nucleotides agree with TRBD2. Germline V gene lookup returns CDR1 SSHAT and CDR2 FNYEAQ (reference sequence). The CDR3 consists of 18 residues. In DNA, the CDR3 is TGTGCTAGCAGCCGGACTAGCGGGGGGGCGGAGTCCTACAATGAGCAGTTCTTC. This sequence encodes CASSRTSGGAESYNEQFF.

V gene TRBV7-3 combines with J gene TRBJ2-1, with 15 bases matching TRBD2. This CDR3 has 20 residues. Per germline, CDR1 SGHTA and CDR2 FQGTGA. Trimming at V came to 4 bases and at J to 6 bases, leaving 16 bases not matched to a gene. The CDR3 nucleotides are TGTGCCAGCAGCTCCGCAAACGAGGGACTAGCGGGGGGCCTGATCAATGAGCAGTTCTTC. Residues: CASSSANEGLAGGLINEQFF.

The chain has TRBV18 and TRBJ1-1, with no clear D. Trimming removed 2 bases at V and 5 bases at J, with 15 bases between. Germline V gene lookup returns CDR1 KGHSH and CDR2 LQKENI. The CDR3 loop spans 15 amino acids. The CDR3 spells CASSPTPTRRTEAFF. DNA of the CDR3: TGTGCCAGCTCACCAACGCCCACGAGAAGAACTGAAGCTTTCTTT. The entire variable domain, with the rest obtained from reference TRBV18 and TRBJ1-1, is as follows: NAGVMQNPRHLVRRRGQEARLRCSPMKGHSHVYWYRQLPEEGLKFMVYLQKENIIDESGMPKERFSAEFPKEGPSILRIQQVVRGDSAAYFCASSPTPTRRTEAFFGQGTRLTVV.

CDR3 in DNA: TGTGCCAGCTCGGCCAGGGGGCCAAACATGAACACTGAAGCTTTCTTT. Translation gives CASSARGPNMNTEAFF. J is TRBJ1-1 and V is TRBV18, with 8 bases lining up with TRBD1. Germline V gives CDR1 KGHSH, CDR2 LQKENI. The CDR3 has 16 residues. The V segment lost 6 bases and the J segment 0 bases; nucleotides outside the gene matches: 9.

The rearrangement links TRBV30 to TRBJ1-4; 9 bases line up with TRBD1. Germline CDR1 is GTSNPN and CDR2 is SVGIG (reference sequence). CDR3 length: 13 residues. J gave up 4 bases and V 8 bases, and 5 bases lay outside the gene matches. This chain's CDR3 is CAAGQGNNEKLFF. CDR3 DNA sequence: TGTGCCGCAGGACAGGGGAATAATGAAAAACTGTTTTTT. The full variable domain, rest sourced from reference TRBV30 and TRBJ1-4, is SQTIHQWPATLVQPVGSPLSLECTVEGTSNPNLYWYRQAAGRGLQLLFYSVGIGQISSEVPQNLSASRPQDRQFILSSKKLLLSDSGFYLCAAGQGNNEKLFFGSGTQLSVL.